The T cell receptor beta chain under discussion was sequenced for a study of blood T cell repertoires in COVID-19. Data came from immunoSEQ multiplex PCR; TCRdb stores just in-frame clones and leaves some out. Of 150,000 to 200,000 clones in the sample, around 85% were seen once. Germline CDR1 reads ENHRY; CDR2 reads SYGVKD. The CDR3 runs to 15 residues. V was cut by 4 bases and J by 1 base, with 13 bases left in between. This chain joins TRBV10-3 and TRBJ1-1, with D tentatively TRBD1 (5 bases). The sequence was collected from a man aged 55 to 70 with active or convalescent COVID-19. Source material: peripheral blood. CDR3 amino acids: CAISGGGRRNTEAFF. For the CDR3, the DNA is TGTGCCATCAGTGGGGGGGGGAGACGGAACACTGAAGCTTTCTTT.